The 16 T cell receptor beta chains given below trace back to one sample, sequenced in a study of identical twins. TCRdb re-called the 5' RACE reads through MiXCR, storing one row per CDR3 protein. This table has approximately 700,000 distinct CDR3 sequences, approximately 6% appearing once. The sequenced sample consisted of naive T cells sorted from blood. The receptors come from a man younger than 30 in good health.

On this clonotype itself: Just one base apart from a much larger clone, this may be a read error. The chain links TRBV6-5 to TRBJ1-1; D gene uncertain. CDR3 length: 11 amino acids. The germline CDR1 and CDR2 sequences are MNHEY and SVGAGI. The V gene lost 7 bases and the J gene lost 3 bases, with 6 bases spanning the gap. CDR3 in DNA: TGTGCCAGCAATGGGTACACTGAAGCTTTCTTT. Protein: CASNGYTEAFF.

A remark on this clonotype: At one end the junction does not follow the germline gene, possibly because of a read error. CDR3 in amino acids: CLGGGNTEAFF. The CDR3 region has the DNA TGCCTCGGGGGGGGGAACACTGAAGCTTTCTTT. The chain is built from TRBV12-3 or TRBV12-4 and TRBJ1-1, with a tentative D call TRBD1 (5 bases). The CDR3 runs 11 residues.

This chain uses TRBV2 with TRBJ1-1; 7 bases match TRBD1. Germline-derived CDR1 and CDR2 are SNHLY and FYNNEI. CDR3 length: 15 residues. Germline trimming cut 1 base from V and 3 bases from J; bases unmatched to any gene: 5. CDR3 region: CASSEGTGRHTEAFF. The DNA for the CDR3 is TGTGCCAGCAGTGAAGGGACAGGCAGACACACTGAAGCTTTCTTT.

The rearrangement joins TRBV4-1 to TRBJ2-1; D remains ambiguous. The CDR3 extends over 15 amino acids. The germline V gene encodes CDR1 MGHRA and CDR2 YSYEKL. V was trimmed by 3 bases and J by 10 bases, leaving 19 bases between them. CDR3 in amino acids: CASSHPNPTPGEQFF. CDR3 DNA sequence: TGCGCCAGCAGCCACCCCAACCCCACTCCGGGCGAGCAGTTCTTC.

Ten or more counts support this clonotype. V and J are TRBV5-1 and TRBJ2-3, with D unclear. Looked up from germline, CDR1 is SGHRS and CDR2 is YFSETQ. The CDR3 runs to 14 residues. The V end lost 4 bases, the J end lost 0 bases, and 9 bases lay between the germline ends. This CDR3 reads CASSMRRSTDTQYF. The CDR3 bases are TGCGCCAGCAGCATGCGAAGAAGCACAGATACGCAGTATTTT.

In this sample, this clonotype turned up a few times. V gene TRBV14 combines with J gene TRBJ1-1, with D uncertain. V was shortened by 6 bases and J by 4 bases, with 12 bases between the two germline ends. CDR3 length: 13 amino acids. Germline V gives CDR1 SGHDN, CDR2 FVKESK. The CDR3 region is CASRRTGSTEAFF. The CDR3 DNA reads TGTGCCAGCAGGCGCACGGGGAGCACTGAAGCTTTCTTT.

In this sample, this clonotype turned up a few times. The chain links TRBV27 to TRBJ2-7, with D perhaps being TRBD1 or TRBD2 (5 bases each). The germline V and J ends were trimmed by 7 bases and 1 base, with 11 bases remaining between them. Germline V lookup: CDR1 MNHEY, CDR2 SMNVEV (reference sequence). This CDR3 is built from 13 residues. This CDR3 is CASTTWGSYEQYF. The CDR3, as DNA: TGTGCCAGCACGACCTGGGGGTCCTACGAGCAGTACTTC.

The V gene is TRBV21-1, the J gene TRBJ1-5; the table's D call of TRBD1 was not tested on the DNA. TRBV21-1 is a documented pseudogene. This CDR3 region has 16 residues. The CDR3 loop is CASSKGGQDGDQPQHF. CDR3 nucleotide sequence: TGTGCCAGCAGCAAAGGGGGACAGGACGGGGATCAGCCCCAGCATTTT.

As for this clonotype: A much larger clone lies a single base off, so this may be a read error. V and J are TRBV4-2 and TRBJ1-2; D remains ambiguous. Germline loops: CDR1 LGHNA, CDR2 YNFKEQ. Trimming left V 1 base short and J 8 bases short, with 8 bases between. This CDR3 is 12 amino acids long. CDR3 in DNA: TGTGCCAGCAGCCAAGTGCGGCGGGGCTACACCTTC. Translation: CASSQVRRGYTF.

This clonotype has a count of ten or more. The chain uses TRBV7-3 and TRBJ2-6, with D unclear. CDR3 size: 15 residues. Germline CDR1 SGHTA, CDR2 FQGTGA. V was cut by 2 bases and J by 0 bases, with 5 bases left in between. DNA for the CDR3: TGTGCCAGCAGCTTAGATATCTCTGGGGCCAACGTCCTGACTTTC. Translating gives CASSLDISGANVLTF.

This clonotype showed up just a few times. The chain recombines TRBV7-6 with TRBJ2-7; D is tentatively TRBD1 or TRBD2 (5 bases each). V was pared by 7 bases and J by 7 bases, with 17 bases between. The germline CDR1 and CDR2 sequences are SGHVS and FNYEAQ. The CDR3 has 13 amino acids. CDR3 nucleotide sequence: TGTGCCAGCACGGGGACCGCGACGGGGGAGCAGTACTTC. Encoded protein: CASTGTATGEQYF.

Many counts were recorded for this clonotype. The chain joins TRBV2 to TRBJ2-7; D might be TRBD1 or TRBD2, each matching 5 bases. Germline lookup yields CDR1 SNHLY and CDR2 FYNNEI. The CDR3 loop spans 12 amino acids. V gave up 10 bases and J gave up 2 bases, with 12 bases separating them. The CDR3 coding sequence is TGTGCCACCAGGATGGGGGCCTACGAGCAGTACTTC. It codes for CATRMGAYEQYF.

This clonotype has ten or more counts. The rearrangement uses TRBV12-3 or TRBV12-4 and TRBJ2-5; 10 bases are shared with TRBD1. After removal of 5 bases from V and 5 bases from J, the junction contained 8 bases not matched to a gene. The CDR3 totals 15 residues. The chain's CDR3 is CASSRTGGLGETQYF. In DNA form, the CDR3 reads TGTGCCAGCAGTCGGACAGGGGGTCTCGGGGAGACCCAGTACTTC.

This clonotype was counted a few times. The junction and the germline gene differ at one end; a read error may be behind it. The gene calls are TRBV7-9 and TRBJ2-1; a possible D gene is TRBD1 (5 bases). The germline V gene encodes CDR1 SEHNR and CDR2 FQNEAQ (reference sequence). The CDR3 covers 13 residues. The CDR3 nucleotides are TGTGCCAGCAGCTTAGAAATCGCGGACATGTGGTACTTC. Residues: CASSLEIADMWYF.

In this sample, this clonotype turned up many times. This chain links TRBV24-1 with TRBJ1-2; D unresolved. This CDR3 has 13 residues. V was clipped by 3 bases and J by 4 bases, with 8 bases between them. Germline V CDR1 and CDR2: KGHDR, SFDVKD. The CDR3 loop is CATSDGQPYGYTF. DNA of the CDR3: TGTGCCACCAGTGATGGGCAGCCCTATGGCTACACCTTC.

There are many counts of this clonotype. J is TRBJ2-3 and V is TRBV4-3; TRBD2 agrees at 8 bases. J was trimmed by 4 bases and V by 0 bases; bases with no gene match: 15. CDR1 LGHNA and CDR2 YSLEER come from the germline V gene. The CDR3 sequence is 19 residues long. The CDR3 DNA is TGCGCCAGCAGCCAAGATAGTTGGAGGACGGGAGGGGTCCCAGATACGCAGTATTTT. It translates to CASSQDSWRTGGVPDTQYF.